These 27 T cell receptor beta chains originate from one sample sequenced in a study of OX40 agonist ivuxolimab in advanced cancers. Sequencing used immunoSEQ multiplex PCR; TCRdb keeps in-frame clones, though not all of them. This table holds some 46,000 clones, approximately 88% found once. This sample comprised CD4+ or CD8+ T cells sorted from blood, obtained in a trial of the OX40 agonist ivuxolimab. Receptors were obtained from an adult with an advanced solid tumor such as melanoma, head and neck, liver or kidney cancer.

The V gene is TRBV30, the J gene TRBJ1-4; maybe TRBD1 (6 bases). The CDR3 totals 15 residues. From germline, CDR1 is GTSNPN and CDR2 SVGIG (reference sequence). Trimming removed 3 bases from V and 4 bases from J, with 15 bases in between. In DNA, the CDR3 is TGTGCCTGGAGAGGACAGCCATTTCTTAATGAAAAACTGTTTTTT. Its protein is CAWRGQPFLNEKLFF.

Relative to its sample, this clone is medium-sized. The genes are TRBV4-1 and TRBJ2-7; 7 nucleotides line up with TRBD1. V shed 1 base, J shed 2 bases, and the junction held 5 bases outside the gene matches. The CDR3 consists of 15 residues. Germline V gives CDR1 MGHRA, CDR2 YSYEKL. The CDR3 reads CASSQGSTGAYEQYF. DNA of the CDR3: TGCGCCAGCAGCCAAGGATCTACAGGGGCCTACGAGCAGTACTTC.

This clone came up once. Its ends do not fully match the called genes, so a read error is possible. J is TRBJ2-2 and V is TRBV5-1; TRBD1 matches at 7 bases. In germline, CDR1 is SGHRS, CDR2 YFSETQ. This CDR3 is built from 15 residues. The CDR3 is CASRLGTENTGELFF. The CDR3 DNA follows: TGCGCCAGCAGGTTGGGGACAGAGAACACCGGGGAGCTGTTTTTT.

The V gene is TRBV2, the J gene TRBJ1-1; no clear D gene. Trimming took 8 bases from V and 9 from J, leaving 19 bases between them. Per germline, CDR1 SNHLY and CDR2 FYNNEI. The CDR3 consists of 13 residues. In DNA form, the CDR3 reads TGTGCCAGCTCAACACGGGGAATGGCGCAAGCTTTCTTT. Translation: CASSTRGMAQAFF.

This clone appeared a single time. This chain joins TRBV19 and TRBJ2-3, with D tentatively TRBD2 (5 bases). Germline V gene lookup returns CDR1 LNHDA and CDR2 SQIVND (reference sequence). V was cut by 1 base and J by 0 bases, with 8 bases left in between. The CDR3 is 15 amino acids. The CDR3 protein is CASSIGRTSTDTQYF. Written as DNA, the CDR3 is TGTGCCAGTAGTATAGGGAGGACTAGCACAGATACGCAGTATTTT.

The sample holds a few counts of this clone. The gene calls are TRBV18 and TRBJ2-7; D is possibly TRBD1 (5 bases). The V end lost 3 bases, the J end lost 5 bases, and 14 bases lay between the germline ends. The germline CDR1 and CDR2 sequences are KGHSH and LQKENI. The CDR3 totals 14 residues. The CDR3 nucleotides are TGTGCCAGCTCACCCACATTGGGGCAGGACGAGCAGTACTTC. It yields the protein CASSPTLGQDEQYF.

J is TRBJ1-1 and V is TRBV5-1; a possible D gene is TRBD1 (6 bases). V was pared by 7 bases and J by 1 base, with 14 bases between. Per the germline V gene, CDR1 is SGHRS and CDR2 is YFSETQ. This CDR3 has 14 residues. CDR3: CASSRGDQNTEAFF. The DNA for the CDR3 is TGCGCCAGCTCTAGGGGGGACCAGAACACTGAAGCTTTCTTT. Full variable domain (remainder filled in from reference TRBV5-1 and TRBJ1-1): KAGVTQTPRYLIKTRGQQVTLSCSPISGHRSVSWYQQTPGQGLQFLFEYFSETQRNKGNFPGRFSGRQFSNSRSEMNVSTLELGDSALYLCASSRGDQNTEAFFGQGTRLTVV.

V and J are TRBV9 and TRBJ1-1, with D possibly matching TRBD1 (6 bases). V shed 4 bases and J shed 5 bases, with 18 bases lying between them. The CDR3 is made up of 15 amino acids. The germline V gene encodes CDR1 SGDLS and CDR2 YYNGEE. CDR3 region: CASSLLGGGLTEAFF. Written as DNA, the CDR3 is TGTGCCAGCAGCTTACTTGGGGGGGGCCTGACTGAAGCTTTCTTT.

The chain links TRBV18 to TRBJ1-3; D perhaps matches TRBD1 (5 bases). Germline CDR1 reads KGHSH; CDR2 reads LQKENI. Trimming took off 4 bases at V and 9 bases at J, with 19 bases between the two ends. The CDR3 runs to 15 residues. Here the CDR3 DNA reads TGTGCCAGCTCACTCTCGGGGCAGGAGGGGAGCACCATATATTTT. Translation: CASSLSGQEGSTIYF.

V gene TRBV27 combines with J gene TRBJ1-5; possible D gene TRBD1, 6 bases. This CDR3 region has 16 residues. Trimming stripped 4 bases from V and 0 bases from J, with 13 bases between. Germline assignment: CDR1 MNHEY and CDR2 SMNVEV (reference sequence). The CDR3, as DNA: TGTGCCAGCAGTTCCGGACAGCACAATAGCAATCAGCCCCAGCATTTT. This gives the protein CASSSGQHNSNQPQHF.

The J gene is TRBJ2-7, the V gene TRBV19; 9 positions agree with TRBD1. Losses at the gene ends were 7 bases for V and 4 bases for J; bases not matched to a gene: 5. The CDR3 extends over 13 amino acids. Looked up from germline, CDR1 is LNHDA and CDR2 is SQIVND (reference sequence). The CDR3 nucleotides are TGTGCCAGTACCGGGACAGGGAGGTACGAGCAGTACTTC. Its protein is CASTGTGRYEQYF. The full variable domain, its missing parts supplied by reference TRBV19 and TRBJ2-7, is DGGITQSPKYLFRKEGQNVTLSCEQNLNHDAMYWYRQDPGQGLRLIYYSQIVNDFQKGDIAEGYSVSREKKESFPLTVTSAQKNPTAFYLCASTGTGRYEQYFGPGTRLTVT.

The genes are TRBV15 and TRBJ2-1; TRBD2 aligns across 11 bases. CDR3 length: 17 residues. J was trimmed by 7 bases and V by 2 bases; bases with no gene match: 10. Germline V gives CDR1 LNHNV, CDR2 YYDKDF (reference sequence). The CDR3 loop is CATSRSGTSGLINEQFF. The CDR3, as DNA: TGTGCCACCAGCAGATCTGGGACTAGCGGCCTAATTAATGAGCAGTTCTTC.

CDR3 nucleotide sequence: TGTGCCAGCAGGGCCGGGACGGCTGGGGCCAACGTCCTGACTTTC. Residues: CASRAGTAGANVLTF. The chain recombines TRBV28 with TRBJ2-6; D possibly uses TRBD1 or TRBD2 (5 bases each). CDR1 MDHEN and CDR2 SYDVKM come from the germline V gene. There are 15 residues in the CDR3. Trimming pared 6 bases from V and 2 bases from J, leaving 11 bases between.

This clone occurred once. The chain recombines TRBV18 with TRBJ1-6; D unclear. Trimming left V 0 bases short and J 6 bases short, with 9 bases between. Germline loops: CDR1 KGHSH, CDR2 LQKENI. This CDR3 has 15 residues. The CDR3 is CASSPPGQLNSPLHF. The CDR3, as DNA: TGTGCCAGCTCACCACCCGGGCAGCTTAATTCACCCCTCCACTTT.

The CDR3: CASSYYRGLESGYTF. DNA of the CDR3: TGTGCCAGCAGCTACTACAGGGGGCTCGAATCTGGCTACACCTTC. The genes are TRBV7-9 and TRBJ1-2, with TRBD1 matching 9 bases. The V gene end was trimmed by 4 bases and the J gene end by 7 bases; junction bases not matched to a gene: 10. CDR3 size: 15 residues. Per the germline V gene, CDR1 is SEHNR and CDR2 is FQNEAQ (reference sequence).

The V and J genes are TRBV27 and TRBJ2-3; 7 bases match TRBD1. V lost 1 base to trimming and J lost 1 base; unmatched junction nucleotides: 5. The V gene's germline CDR1 is MNHEY and CDR2 SMNVEV (reference sequence). There are 16 residues in the CDR3. CDR3 sequence reads: CASSLLNRGGTDTQYF. For the CDR3, the DNA is TGTGCCAGCAGTTTATTGAACAGGGGCGGCACAGATACGCAGTATTTT.

The chain has TRBV4-2 and TRBJ2-5; D is unresolved. The V and J ends lost 1 base and 0 bases respectively, with 6 bases between them. The CDR3 runs 14 residues. Germline CDR1 and CDR2: LGHNA and YNFKEQ. CDR3 amino acids: CASSQGVNQETQYF. The CDR3 region has the DNA TGTGCCAGCAGCCAAGGGGTCAACCAAGAGACCCAGTACTTC.

This chain uses TRBV11-2 with TRBJ2-2; no firm D call. Trimming removed 3 bases from V and 7 bases from J, with 6 bases in between. Germline V gives CDR1 SGHAT, CDR2 FQNNGV. The CDR3 runs 12 residues. This CDR3 is CASSLWIGELFF. In DNA, the CDR3 is TGTGCCAGCAGCTTGTGGATCGGGGAGCTGTTTTTT.

The rearrangement uses TRBV27 and TRBJ1-1; the D gene is possibly TRBD1 (5 bases). Germline V gene data show CDR1 as MNHEY and CDR2 as SMNVEV (reference sequence). The germline V and J ends were trimmed by 2 bases and 4 bases, with 20 bases remaining between them. This CDR3 is built from 17 residues. The CDR3 DNA follows: TGTGCCAGCAGTTTACAACCGGGACGGCAGGTAGGCACTGAAGCTTTCTTT. It yields the protein CASSLQPGRQVGTEAFF.

This clone has more than one count but fewer than ten. The V gene is TRBV5-1, the J gene TRBJ1-3; 8 positions agree with TRBD1. The CDR3 length is 15 residues. The V gene's germline CDR1 is SGHRS and CDR2 YFSETQ. V gave up 3 bases and J gave up 8 bases; unmatched junction bases: 10. This CDR3 is CASSSGGTGQDTIYF. In DNA, the CDR3 is TGCGCCAGCAGCTCAGGGGGGACAGGCCAGGACACCATATATTTT.

The chain has TRBV5-1 and TRBJ2-5; D gene unclear. The length of the CDR3 is 15 residues. The ends were cut back, 0 bases at V and 1 base at J, with 10 bases in the middle. Germline loops: CDR1 SGHRS, CDR2 YFSETQ. The CDR3 is CASSLAPLPQETQYF. CDR3 DNA: TGCGCCAGCAGCTTGGCACCGCTACCCCAAGAGACCCAGTACTTC.

V gene TRBV4-2 combines with J gene TRBJ1-6, with D maybe TRBD1 (6 bases). Trimming took 3 bases from V and 8 from J, leaving 14 bases between them. In germline, CDR1 is LGHNA, CDR2 YNFKEQ. The CDR3 loop spans 15 amino acids. Here the CDR3 DNA reads TGTGCCAGCAGCCACGCTGGACAGTTGGATTCACCCCTCCACTTT. It codes for CASSHAGQLDSPLHF.

The J gene is TRBJ2-2, the V gene TRBV7-6; 7 nucleotides match TRBD2. The V segment lost 7 bases and the J segment 0 bases; nucleotides outside the gene matches: 2. The CDR3 covers 14 residues. The germline V gene encodes CDR1 SGHVS and CDR2 FNYEAQ. The CDR3 sequence: CASKGTTNTGELFF. CDR3 nucleotide sequence: TGTGCCAGCAAAGGGACTACGAACACCGGGGAGCTGTTTTTT.

This sequence joins TRBV7-9 and TRBJ1-2; D possibly corresponds to TRBD1 (6 bases). CDR1 is SEHNR and CDR2 is FQNEAQ in the germline V gene (reference sequence). V was pared by 2 bases and J by 3 bases, with 7 bases between. The CDR3 totals 13 residues. Here the CDR3 DNA reads TGTGCCAGCAGCTTACACAGGGACTATGGCTACACCTTC. Its translation is CASSLHRDYGYTF.

This clone has a handful of counts. V is TRBV27 and J is TRBJ2-2; TRBD1 might be the D (6 bases). Germline V gene data show CDR1 as MNHEY and CDR2 as SMNVEV (reference sequence). V lost 7 bases and J lost 3, with 12 bases in between. This CDR3 is 14 amino acids long. CDR3 amino acids: CASKLGHDTGELFF. The CDR3, as DNA: TGTGCCAGCAAACTGGGACACGACACCGGGGAGCTGTTTTTT.

The chain joins TRBV18 to TRBJ1-1; 8 positions agree with TRBD1. Germline CDR1 reads KGHSH; CDR2 reads LQKENI. Trimming cost V 3 bases and J 1 base; bases outside gene matches: 7. This CDR3 has 16 amino acids. The CDR3 sequence: CASSPRDGTGNTEAFF. In nucleotides, the CDR3 is TGTGCCAGCTCACCTCGCGATGGGACAGGGAACACTGAAGCTTTCTTT.

The chain has TRBV6-5 and TRBJ1-5; the D is unclear. This CDR3 contains 15 residues. Germline CDR1 is MNHEY and CDR2 is SVGAGI. V dropped 7 bases and J dropped 0 bases, with 13 bases sitting between them. The CDR3 DNA sequence: TGTGCCAGCAAGTTGGAGGGCCATAGCAATCAGCCCCAGCATTTT. It codes for CASKLEGHSNQPQHF.